The 13 T cell receptor beta chains below all came from one sample that was sequenced in a study of T cell repertoires in cytomegalovirus infection. These receptors have no identified antigens. TCRdb reprocessed the reads with MiXCR, giving one entry per CDR3 protein. This repertoire shows around 770,000 distinct CDR3 sequences, almost 30% found once; its top ten account for about an eighth. This sample comprised cultured CD8+ T cells from PBMCs, obtained from culture after CMV antigen stimulation. These receptors were obtained from a human donor in good health (CMV status not recorded). Some clones in this sample may be carry-over from other donors' samples.

This clonotype was observed many times. This chain links TRBV24-1 with TRBJ2-1; the match to TRBD2 covers 10 bases. This CDR3 region has 14 residues. V lost 10 bases and J lost 0; bases outside the gene matches: 2. The germline CDR1 and CDR2 sequences are KGHDR and SFDVKD. CDR3 nucleotide sequence: TGTGCCACTAGCGGGGGGTCCTCCTACAATGAGCAGTTCTTC. Translating gives CATSGGSSYNEQFF.

V gene TRBV6-2 or TRBV6-3 combines with J gene TRBJ1-6; D not resolved. The CDR3 contains 17 residues. Germline values: CDR1 MNHEY, CDR2 SVGEGT. Trimming stripped 0 bases from V and 0 bases from J, with 9 bases between. The CDR3 spells CASSYSRRSSYNSPLHF. In nucleotides, the CDR3 is TGTGCCAGCAGTTACTCGAGGAGGAGCTCCTATAATTCACCCCTCCACTTT.

The J gene is TRBJ1-4, the V gene TRBV19; no clear D gene. The CDR3 covers 16 residues. Trimming took off 1 base at V and 0 bases at J, with 9 bases between the two ends. Germline V gives CDR1 LNHDA, CDR2 SQIVND (reference sequence). CDR3: CASSIGRISTNEKLFF. The CDR3, as DNA: TGTGCCAGTAGTATAGGCCGGATATCAACTAATGAAAAACTGTTTTTT.

The rearrangement links TRBV12-3 or TRBV12-4 to TRBJ1-1; tentatively, D is TRBD1 (5 bases). Trimming shortened V by 6 bases and J by 6 bases, and 14 bases separated the two germline ends. The CDR3 is 13 residues long. CDR3 residues: CASSLGRGPEAFF. The DNA for the CDR3 is TGTGCCAGCAGCCTAGGGCGGGGACCTGAAGCTTTCTTT.

The V and J genes are TRBV7-9 and TRBJ2-3; tentatively, D is TRBD2 (7 bases). Trimming shortened V by 2 bases and J by 3 bases, and 15 bases separated the two germline ends. Germline CDR1 SEHNR, CDR2 FQNEAQ (reference sequence). The CDR3 is 16 amino acids. The CDR3 DNA reads as TGTGCCAGCAGCTTAATTGGCGGGGGACATACAGATACGCAGTATTTT. It encodes CASSLIGGGHTDTQYF.

The chain joins TRBV6-2 or TRBV6-3 to TRBJ1-2, with a tentative D call TRBD1 (5 bases). The ends were cut back, 5 bases at V and 8 bases at J, with 18 bases in the middle. The CDR3 length is 14 residues. CDR1 is MNHEY and CDR2 is SVGEGT in the germline V gene. The CDR3 protein is CASSVRDGRGGYTF. CDR3 sequence (DNA): TGTGCCAGCAGTGTCCGGGACGGCCGGGGAGGCTACACCTTC.

A few counts support this clonotype. The V call is TRBV5-6, the J call TRBJ1-1; D is unclear. This CDR3 spans 15 amino acids. CDR1 SGHDT and CDR2 YYEEEE come from the germline V gene. The V end was cut by 0 bases, the J end by 1 base, with 10 bases between. CDR3 protein: CASSLGVLGNTEAFF. The CDR3 nucleotides are TGTGCCAGCAGCTTGGGCGTTTTGGGGAACACTGAAGCTTTCTTT.

Written as DNA, the CDR3 is TGTGCCAGCAGCTCCTTAGGGGCGGCAAACACTGAAGCTTTCTTT. Translation: CASSSLGAANTEAFF. The J gene is TRBJ1-1, the V gene TRBV7-9, with D perhaps matching TRBD1 (5 bases). V was cut by 4 bases and J by 2 bases, with 14 bases left in between. The germline V gene has CDR1 SEHNR and CDR2 FQNEAQ (reference sequence). The CDR3 length is 15 residues.

This chain joins TRBV4-1 and TRBJ2-7, with 10 bases lining up with TRBD1. The J segment lost 2 bases and the V segment lost 3 bases, leaving 7 bases of the junction unmatched. Germline V lookup: CDR1 MGHRA, CDR2 YSYEKL. The CDR3 is 16 residues long. CDR3 nucleotide sequence: TGCGCCAGCAGCCAGGACAGGGGGGATCCCGCCTACGAGCAGTACTTC. Translated: CASSQDRGDPAYEQYF.

J is TRBJ2-1 and V is TRBV6-6; D is perhaps TRBD1 (6 bases). The ends were cut back, 1 base at V and 0 bases at J, with 13 bases in the middle. Germline V gene lookup returns CDR1 MNHNY and CDR2 SVGAGI (reference sequence). The CDR3 extends over 17 amino acids. CDR3 coding DNA: TGTGCCAGCAGTTACTTAGCGAGGGGGAGCTCCTACAATGAGCAGTTCTTC. Its protein is CASSYLARGSSYNEQFF.

V gene TRBV4-3 combines with J gene TRBJ1-2, with D maybe TRBD1 (6 bases). V was pared by 1 base and J by 8 bases, with 17 bases between. The CDR3 contains 15 residues. Germline-derived CDR1 and CDR2 are LGHNA and YSLEER. The CDR3 reads CASSQAYFGGQGYTF. In DNA, the CDR3 is TGCGCCAGCAGCCAAGCGTATTTTGGGGGCCAAGGCTACACCTTC.

This clonotype appeared many times. The chain couples TRBV11-2 to TRBJ2-1, with D tentatively TRBD1 (5 bases). V lost 7 bases, J lost 1 base, and 11 bases lay in between. Germline CDR1 is SGHAT and CDR2 is FQNNGV. The CDR3 sequence is 14 residues long. CDR3 bases: TGTGCCAGCACCCCCGACAGATCCTACAATGAGCAGTTCTTC. It translates to CASTPDRSYNEQFF.

This chain links TRBV24-1 with TRBJ2-1; D possibly corresponds to TRBD2 (5 bases). Germline CDR1 and CDR2: KGHDR and SFDVKD. The CDR3 covers 16 residues. The germline V and J ends were trimmed by 0 bases and 0 bases, with 8 bases remaining between them. In nucleotides, the CDR3 is TGTGCCACCAGTGATTTGTACAGCGGCTCCTACAATGAGCAGTTCTTC. Amino acids: CATSDLYSGSYNEQFF.